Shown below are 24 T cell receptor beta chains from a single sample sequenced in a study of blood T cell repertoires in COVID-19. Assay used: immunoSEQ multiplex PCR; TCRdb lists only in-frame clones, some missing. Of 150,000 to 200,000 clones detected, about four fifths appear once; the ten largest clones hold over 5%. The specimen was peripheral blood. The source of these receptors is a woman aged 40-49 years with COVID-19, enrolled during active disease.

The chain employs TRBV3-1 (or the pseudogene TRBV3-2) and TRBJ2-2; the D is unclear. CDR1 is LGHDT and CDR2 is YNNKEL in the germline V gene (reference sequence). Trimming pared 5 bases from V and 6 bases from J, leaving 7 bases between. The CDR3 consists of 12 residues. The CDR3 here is CASSALAGELFF. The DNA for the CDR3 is TGTGCCAGCAGCGCCTTAGCCGGGGAGCTGTTTTTT.

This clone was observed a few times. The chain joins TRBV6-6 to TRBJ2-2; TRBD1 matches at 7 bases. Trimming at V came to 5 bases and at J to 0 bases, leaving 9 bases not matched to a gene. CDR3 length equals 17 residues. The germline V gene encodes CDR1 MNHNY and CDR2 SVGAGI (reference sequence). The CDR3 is CASSRKTGATNTGELFF. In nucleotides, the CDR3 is TGTGCCAGCAGTCGTAAAACAGGGGCCACGAACACCGGGGAGCTGTTTTTT.

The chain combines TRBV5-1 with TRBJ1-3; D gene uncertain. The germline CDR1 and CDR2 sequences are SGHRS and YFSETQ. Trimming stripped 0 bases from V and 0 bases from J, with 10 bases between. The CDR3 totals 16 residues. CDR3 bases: TGCGCCAGCAGCTTGGGTCTATTGGTCTCTGGAAACACCATATATTTT. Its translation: CASSLGLLVSGNTIYF.

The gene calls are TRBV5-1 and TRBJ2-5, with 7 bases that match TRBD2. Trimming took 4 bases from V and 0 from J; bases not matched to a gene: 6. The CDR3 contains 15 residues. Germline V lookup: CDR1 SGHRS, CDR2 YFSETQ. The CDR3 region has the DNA TGCGCCAGCAGCGGGGGGGACCGGTACCAAGAGACCCAGTACTTC. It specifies CASSGGDRYQETQYF.

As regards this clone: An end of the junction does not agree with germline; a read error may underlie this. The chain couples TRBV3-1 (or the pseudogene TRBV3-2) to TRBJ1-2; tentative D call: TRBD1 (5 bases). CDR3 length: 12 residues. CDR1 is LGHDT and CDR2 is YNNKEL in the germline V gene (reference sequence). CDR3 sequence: CASSQRGGGRFF. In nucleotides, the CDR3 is TGTGCCAGCAGCCAACGGGGGGGAGGTCGGTTCTTC.

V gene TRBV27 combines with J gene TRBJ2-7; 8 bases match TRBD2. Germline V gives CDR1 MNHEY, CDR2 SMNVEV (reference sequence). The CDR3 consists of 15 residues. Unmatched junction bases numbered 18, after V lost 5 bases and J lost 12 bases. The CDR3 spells CASSPGGARREKSYF. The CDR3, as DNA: TGTGCCAGCAGTCCCGGGGGGGCTAGAAGAGAAAAGTCGTACTTC.

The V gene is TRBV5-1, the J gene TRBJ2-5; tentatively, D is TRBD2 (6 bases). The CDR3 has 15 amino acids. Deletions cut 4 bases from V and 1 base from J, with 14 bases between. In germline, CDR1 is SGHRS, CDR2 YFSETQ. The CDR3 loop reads CASSPGASAQETQYF. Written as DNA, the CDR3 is TGCGCCAGCAGCCCCGGGGCTAGCGCCCAAGAGACCCAGTACTTC.

CDR3 coding DNA: TGTGCCAGCAGCCCCAGTCCGGGTGGGGCCAACGTCCTGACTTTC. Translation: CASSPSPGGANVLTF. This chain joins TRBV2 and TRBJ2-6, with no clear D. V lost 6 bases and J lost 3, with 12 bases in between. Germline-derived CDR1 and CDR2 are SNHLY and FYNNEI. The CDR3 loop spans 15 amino acids.

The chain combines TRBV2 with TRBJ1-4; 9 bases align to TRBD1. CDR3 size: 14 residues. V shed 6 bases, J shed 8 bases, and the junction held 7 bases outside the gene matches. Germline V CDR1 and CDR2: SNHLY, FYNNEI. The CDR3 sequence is CASSQQGAREKLFF. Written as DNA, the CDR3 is TGTGCCAGCAGCCAACAGGGGGCGCGAGAAAAACTGTTTTTT.

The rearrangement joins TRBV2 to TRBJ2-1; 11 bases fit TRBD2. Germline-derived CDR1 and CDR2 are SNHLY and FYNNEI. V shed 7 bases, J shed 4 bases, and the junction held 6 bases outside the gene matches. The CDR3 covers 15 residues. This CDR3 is CASNSGLAVYNEQFF. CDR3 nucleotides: TGTGCCAGCAATTCGGGACTAGCGGTTTACAATGAGCAGTTCTTC.

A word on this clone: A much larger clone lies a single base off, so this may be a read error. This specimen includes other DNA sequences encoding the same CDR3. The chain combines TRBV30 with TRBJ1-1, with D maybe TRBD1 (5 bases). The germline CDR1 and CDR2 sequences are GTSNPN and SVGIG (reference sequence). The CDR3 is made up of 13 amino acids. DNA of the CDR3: TGTGCGTGGGTGGGGCTGGGAGGGGCTGAAGCTTTCTTT. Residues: CAWVGLGGAEAFF.

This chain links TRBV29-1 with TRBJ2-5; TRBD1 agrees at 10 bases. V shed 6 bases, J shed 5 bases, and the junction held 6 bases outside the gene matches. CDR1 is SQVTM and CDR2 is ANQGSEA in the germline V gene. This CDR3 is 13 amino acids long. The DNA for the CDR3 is TGCAGCGTGGGACAGGGGTCGAGGGAGACCCAGTACTTC. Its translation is CSVGQGSRETQYF.

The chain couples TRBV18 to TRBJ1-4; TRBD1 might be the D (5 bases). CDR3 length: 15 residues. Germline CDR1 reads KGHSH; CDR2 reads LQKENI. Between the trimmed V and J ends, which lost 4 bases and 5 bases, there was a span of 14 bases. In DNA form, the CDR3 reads TGTGCCAGCTCACTTACCGGGGGGAACAATGAAAAACTGTTTTTT. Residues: CASSLTGGNNEKLFF. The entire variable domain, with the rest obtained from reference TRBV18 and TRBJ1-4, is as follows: NAGVMQNPRHLVRRRGQEARLRCSPMKGHSHVYWYRQLPEEGLKFMVYLQKENIIDESGMPKERFSAEFPKEGPSILRIQQVVRGDSAAYFCASSLTGGNNEKLFFGSGTQLSVL.

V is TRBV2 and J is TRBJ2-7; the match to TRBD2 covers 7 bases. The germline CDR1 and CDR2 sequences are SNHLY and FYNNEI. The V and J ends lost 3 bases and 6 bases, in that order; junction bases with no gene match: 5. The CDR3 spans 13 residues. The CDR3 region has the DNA TGTGCCAGCAGTGAGGGGAGGGTCGCCGAGCAGTACTTC. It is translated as CASSEGRVAEQYF.

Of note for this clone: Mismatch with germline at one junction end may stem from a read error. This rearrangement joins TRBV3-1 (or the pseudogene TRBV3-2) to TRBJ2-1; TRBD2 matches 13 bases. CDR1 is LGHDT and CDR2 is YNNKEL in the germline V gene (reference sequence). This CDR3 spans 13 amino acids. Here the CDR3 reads CASSQDPGLAGLF. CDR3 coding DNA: TGTGCCAGCAGCCAAGATCCGGGACTAGCGGGACTCTTC.

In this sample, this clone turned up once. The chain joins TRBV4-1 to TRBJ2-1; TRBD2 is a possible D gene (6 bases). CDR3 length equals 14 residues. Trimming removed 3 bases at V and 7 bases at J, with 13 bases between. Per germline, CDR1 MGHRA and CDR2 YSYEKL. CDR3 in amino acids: CASSQPAAGNEQFF. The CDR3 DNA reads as TGCGCCAGCAGCCAGCCTGCGGCGGGGAATGAGCAGTTCTTC.

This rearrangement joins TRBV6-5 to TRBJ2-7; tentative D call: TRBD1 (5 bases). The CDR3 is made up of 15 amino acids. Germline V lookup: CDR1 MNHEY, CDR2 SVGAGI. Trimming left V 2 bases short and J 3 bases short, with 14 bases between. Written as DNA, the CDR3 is TGTGCCAGCAGTTACGCAGGACAATCCGGCTACGAGCAGTACTTC. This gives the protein CASSYAGQSGYEQYF.

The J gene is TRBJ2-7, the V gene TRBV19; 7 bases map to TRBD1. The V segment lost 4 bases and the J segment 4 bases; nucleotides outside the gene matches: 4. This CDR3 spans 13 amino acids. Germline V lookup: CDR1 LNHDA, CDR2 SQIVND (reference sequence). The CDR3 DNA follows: TGTGCCAGTAGTAGGGACAGAAAATACGAGCAGTACTTC. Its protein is CASSRDRKYEQYF. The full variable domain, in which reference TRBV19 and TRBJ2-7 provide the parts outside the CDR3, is DGGITQSPKYLFRKEGQNVTLSCEQNLNHDAMYWYRQDPGQGLRLIYYSQIVNDFQKGDIAEGYSVSREKKESFPLTVTSAQKNPTAFYLCASSRDRKYEQYFGPGTRLTVT.

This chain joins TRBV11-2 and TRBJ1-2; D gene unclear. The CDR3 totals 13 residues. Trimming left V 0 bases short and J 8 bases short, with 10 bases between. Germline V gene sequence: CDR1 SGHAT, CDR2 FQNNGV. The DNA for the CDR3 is TGTGCCAGCAGCTTAGATGGATCGGGGGGCTACACCTTC. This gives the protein CASSLDGSGGYTF.

The DNA of the CDR3 is TGTGCCAGCAGCTTAGGCGGGACAGGGATCCAAGAGACCCAGTACTTC. Translating gives CASSLGGTGIQETQYF. This rearrangement joins TRBV7-2 to TRBJ2-5; 9 bases are a match to TRBD1. The CDR3 totals 16 residues. Germline assignment: CDR1 SGHTA and CDR2 FQGNSA. With 1 base clipped from V and 1 base from J, the junction kept 4 bases outside the gene matches.

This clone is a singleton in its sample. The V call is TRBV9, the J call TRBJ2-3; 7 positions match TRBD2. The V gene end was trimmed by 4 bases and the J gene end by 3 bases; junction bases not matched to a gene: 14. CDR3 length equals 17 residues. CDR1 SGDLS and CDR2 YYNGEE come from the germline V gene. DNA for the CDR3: TGTGCCAGCAGCACAGGACCGGGGGGTATTGGGACAGATACGCAGTATTTT. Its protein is CASSTGPGGIGTDTQYF.

The CDR3 loop is CASSLFWGPTTYEQYF. The CDR3 bases are TGTGCCAGCAGCTTATTCTGGGGGCCAACGACCTACGAGCAGTACTTC. This chain links TRBV5-8 with TRBJ2-7; possible D gene TRBD1, 6 bases. Germline CDR1 is SGHTS and CDR2 is YDEGEE. Trimming pared 2 bases from V and 2 bases from J, leaving 17 bases between. The CDR3 runs to 16 residues.

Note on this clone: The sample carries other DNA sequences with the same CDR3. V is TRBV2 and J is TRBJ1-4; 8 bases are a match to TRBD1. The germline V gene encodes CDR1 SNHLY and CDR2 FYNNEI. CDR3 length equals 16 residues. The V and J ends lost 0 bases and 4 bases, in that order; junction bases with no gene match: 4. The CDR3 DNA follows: TGTGCCAGCAGTGAAGCCGGGACAGGCAATAATGAAAAACTGTTTTTT. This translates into CASSEAGTGNNEKLFF.

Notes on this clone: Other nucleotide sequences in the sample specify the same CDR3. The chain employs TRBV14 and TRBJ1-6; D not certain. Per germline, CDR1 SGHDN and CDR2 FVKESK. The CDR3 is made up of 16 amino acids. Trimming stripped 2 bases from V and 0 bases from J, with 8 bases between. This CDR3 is CASSQRRSSYNSPLHF. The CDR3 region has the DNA TGTGCCAGCAGCCAACGGCGGAGCTCCTATAATTCACCCCTCCACTTT.